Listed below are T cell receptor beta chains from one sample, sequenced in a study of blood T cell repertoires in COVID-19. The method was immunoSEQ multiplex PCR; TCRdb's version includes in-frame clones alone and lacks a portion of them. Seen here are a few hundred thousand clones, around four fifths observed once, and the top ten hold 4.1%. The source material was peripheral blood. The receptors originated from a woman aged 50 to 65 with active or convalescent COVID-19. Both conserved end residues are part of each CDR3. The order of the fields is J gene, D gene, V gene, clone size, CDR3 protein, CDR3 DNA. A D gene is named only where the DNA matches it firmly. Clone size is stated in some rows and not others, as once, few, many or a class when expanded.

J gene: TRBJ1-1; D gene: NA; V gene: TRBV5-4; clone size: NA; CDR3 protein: CASSPKGGGVNTEAFF; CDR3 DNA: TGTGCCAGCAGCCCTAAGGGAGGGGGGGTGAACACTGAAGCTTTCTTT
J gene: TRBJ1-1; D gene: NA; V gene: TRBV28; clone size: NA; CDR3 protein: CASSSPDTEAFF; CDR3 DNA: TGTGCCAGCAGCTCACCGGACACCGAAGCTTTCTTT
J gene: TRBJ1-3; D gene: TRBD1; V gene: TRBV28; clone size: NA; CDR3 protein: CASRGWTGAGNTIYF; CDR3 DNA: TGTGCCAGCAGGGGCTGGACAGGGGCTGGAAACACCATATATTTT
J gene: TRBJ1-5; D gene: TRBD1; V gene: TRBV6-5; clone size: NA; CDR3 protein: CATTEGASNQPQHF; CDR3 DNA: TGTGCCACGACAGAGGGGGCTAGCAATCAGCCCCAGCATTTT
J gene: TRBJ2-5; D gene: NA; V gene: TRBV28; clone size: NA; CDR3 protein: CASSLRENQETQYF; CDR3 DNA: TGTGCCAGCAGTTTAAGGGAGAACCAAGAGACCCAGTACTTC
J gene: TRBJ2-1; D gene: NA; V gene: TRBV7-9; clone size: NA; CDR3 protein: CASSLTAAYNEQFF; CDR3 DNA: TGTGCCAGCAGCTTAACAGCGGCGTACAATGAGCAGTTCTTC
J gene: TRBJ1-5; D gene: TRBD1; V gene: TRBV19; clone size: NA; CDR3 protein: CASSIRGQGLISNQPQHF; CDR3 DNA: TGTGCCAGTAGTATTAGGGGACAGGGCCTAATTAGCAATCAGCCCCAGCATTTT
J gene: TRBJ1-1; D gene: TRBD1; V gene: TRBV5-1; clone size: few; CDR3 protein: CASRTRQGMNTEAFF; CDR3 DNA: TGCGCCAGCCGAACTCGACAGGGGATGAACACTGAAGCTTTCTTT
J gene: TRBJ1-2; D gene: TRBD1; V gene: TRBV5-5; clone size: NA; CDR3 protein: CASSLATGGVYGYTF; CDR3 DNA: TGTGCCAGCAGCTTGGCGACAGGGGGAGTCTATGGCTACACCTTC
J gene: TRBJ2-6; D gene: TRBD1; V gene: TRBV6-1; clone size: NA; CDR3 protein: CASSVLTGAGANVLTF; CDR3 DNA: TGTGCCAGCAGTGTCTTAACAGGGGCTGGGGCCAACGTCCTGACTTTC
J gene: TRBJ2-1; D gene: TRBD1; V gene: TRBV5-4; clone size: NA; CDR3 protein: CASSSSKEQGAIFPGPLVF; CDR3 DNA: TGTGCCAGCAGCTCAAGCAAAGAACAGGGGGCGATTTTCCCGGGGCCGTTGGTCTTC
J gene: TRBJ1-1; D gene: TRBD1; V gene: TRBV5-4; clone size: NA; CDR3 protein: CASSRDRGGGEAFF; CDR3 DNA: TGTGCCAGCAGCCGGGACAGGGGCGGGGGTGAAGCTTTCTTT
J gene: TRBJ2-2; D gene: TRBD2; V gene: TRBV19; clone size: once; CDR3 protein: CASVPGGRVRAGELFF; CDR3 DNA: TGTGCCAGTGTCCCTGGCGGGAGGGTTCGGGCCGGGGAGCTGTTTTTT
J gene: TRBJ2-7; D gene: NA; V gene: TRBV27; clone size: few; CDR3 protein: CASSLTLGSYEQYF; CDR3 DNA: TGTGCCAGCAGTTTGACGTTAGGGAGCTACGAGCAGTACTTC
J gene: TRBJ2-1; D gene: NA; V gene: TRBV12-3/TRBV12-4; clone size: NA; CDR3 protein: CASSFLSNEQFF; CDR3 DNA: TGTGCCAGCAGTTTCCTAAGTAATGAGCAGTTCTTC
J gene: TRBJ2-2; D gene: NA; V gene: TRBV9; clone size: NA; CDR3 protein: CASSVVPGGELFF; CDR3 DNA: TGTGCCAGCAGCGTAGTCCCGGGCGGGGAGCTGTTTTTT
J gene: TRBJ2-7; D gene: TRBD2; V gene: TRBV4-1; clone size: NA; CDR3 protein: CASSQGGGSDEQYF; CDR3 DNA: TGCGCCAGCAGCCAAGGCGGGGGGTCGGACGAGCAGTACTTC
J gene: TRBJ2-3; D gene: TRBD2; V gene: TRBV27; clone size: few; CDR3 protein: CASGASSGRRYTQYF; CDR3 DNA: TGTGCCAGCGGCGCCTCTAGCGGGAGGCGATATACGCAGTATTTT
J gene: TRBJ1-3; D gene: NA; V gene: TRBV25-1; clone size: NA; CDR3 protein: CASSLPFNFPSGNTIYF; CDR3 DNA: TGTGCCAGCAGTCTCCCCTTTAACTTTCCCTCTGGAAACACCATATATTTT
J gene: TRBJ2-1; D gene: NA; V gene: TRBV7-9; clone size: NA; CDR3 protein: CASSPAGSYNEQFF; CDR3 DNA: TGTGCCAGCAGCCCGGCGGGCTCCTACAATGAGCAGTTCTTC
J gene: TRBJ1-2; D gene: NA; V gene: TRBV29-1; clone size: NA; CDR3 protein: CSGALGEYGYTF; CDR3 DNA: TGCAGCGGGGCTCTCGGCGAGTATGGCTACACCTTC
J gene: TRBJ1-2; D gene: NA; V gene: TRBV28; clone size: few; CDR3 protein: CATLSNYGYTF; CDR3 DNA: TGTGCCACCTTATCTAACTATGGCTACACCTTC